This T cell receptor beta chain was captured in a study of cytomegalovirus exposure and HLA in healthy donors. Study at large: Falling in the Caucasian-associated ancestry cluster were about 82% of 300 to 500 genotyped donors. The study, taken as a whole, reports: HLA alleles showed associations with 16,951 TCR beta sequences in a later analysis, at a 0.05 false discovery rate. Researchers reportedly found TCR beta sequences accurately predicted most subjects' HLA-A and HLA-B alleles. Most of the TCR beta V segments (in an earlier analysis) were productive either about 87% or about 30% of the time.

The PCR made use of 60 Vbeta and 13 Jbeta primers. Profiling relied on immunoSEQ multiplex PCR, and the TCRdb table lists in-frame clones only, not all of them. The sample consists of more than 200,000 clones, roughly 85% of them appearing once. The length of the CDR3 is 12 residues. Deletions cut 3 bases from V and 6 bases from J, with 9 bases between. Germline V gene lookup returns CDR1 MNHEY and CDR2 SMNVEV (reference sequence). This clone has just one count. Its specificity is not known. The sequenced material came from PBMCs. The chain recombines TRBV27 with TRBJ2-7, with D tentatively TRBD2 (6 bases). This sequence originates from a man aged 18 to 29 in good health and CMV-seronegative. The CDR3 DNA sequence: TGTGCCAGCAGTTTGGCGGGGCGCGAGCAGTACTTC. Encoded protein: CASSLAGREQYF.